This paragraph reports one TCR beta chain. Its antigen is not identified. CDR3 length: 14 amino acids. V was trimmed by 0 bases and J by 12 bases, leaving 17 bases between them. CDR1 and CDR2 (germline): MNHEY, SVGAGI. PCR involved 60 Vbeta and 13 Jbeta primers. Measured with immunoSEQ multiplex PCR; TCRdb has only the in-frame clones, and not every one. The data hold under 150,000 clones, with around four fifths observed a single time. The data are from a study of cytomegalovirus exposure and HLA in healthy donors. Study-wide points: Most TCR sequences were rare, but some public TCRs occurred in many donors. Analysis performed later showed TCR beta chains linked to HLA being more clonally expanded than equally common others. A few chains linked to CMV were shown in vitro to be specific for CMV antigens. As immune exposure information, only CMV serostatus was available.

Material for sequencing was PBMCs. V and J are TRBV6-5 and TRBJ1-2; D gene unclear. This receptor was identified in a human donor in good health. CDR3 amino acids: CASSYSWGAAIHTF. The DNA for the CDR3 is TGTGCCAGCAGTTACTCGTGGGGAGCCGCCATCCACACCTTC.